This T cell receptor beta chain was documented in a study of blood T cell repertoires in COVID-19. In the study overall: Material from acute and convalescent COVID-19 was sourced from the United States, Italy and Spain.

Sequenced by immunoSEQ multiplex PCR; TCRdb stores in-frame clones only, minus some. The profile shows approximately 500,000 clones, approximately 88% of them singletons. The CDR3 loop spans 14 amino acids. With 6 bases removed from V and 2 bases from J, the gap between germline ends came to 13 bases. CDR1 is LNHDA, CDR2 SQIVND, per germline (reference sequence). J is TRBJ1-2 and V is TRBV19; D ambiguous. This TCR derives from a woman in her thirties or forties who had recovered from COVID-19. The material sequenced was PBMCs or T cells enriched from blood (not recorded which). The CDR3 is CASSFGAGNYGYTF. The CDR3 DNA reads TGTGCCAGTAGCTTCGGAGCGGGGAACTATGGCTACACCTTC.